Each of the 21 T cell receptor beta chains below was sequenced from the same sample in a study of shared clonotypes between healthy human individuals. Cells designated naive CD8 were CD45RO-negative and were positively selected for CCR7, with terminally differentiated effector memory CD45RA+ cells excluded. The table came from immunoSEQ multiplex PCR; TCRdb's copy has only in-frame clones and leaves some out. The sample lists some 2.1 million clones, 93% occurring once. Sequenced: naive CD8+ T cells from PBMCs. The receptors shown here come from a man aged 18 to 35 in good health. Some clones in this sample may be carry-over from other donors' samples.

The chain employs TRBV9 and TRBJ2-2; a weak D match, TRBD2 (5 bases). The V end was cut by 2 bases, the J end by 4 bases, with 12 bases between. The CDR3 has 15 amino acids. Looked up from germline, CDR1 is SGDLS and CDR2 is YYNGEE. The CDR3 loop is CASSVSRGFTGELFF. CDR3 in DNA: TGTGCCAGCAGCGTTTCCCGGGGTTTCACCGGGGAGCTGTTTTTT.

The V and J genes are TRBV5-4 and TRBJ2-1; 7 nucleotides align to TRBD2. V dropped 4 bases and J dropped 0; count of bases not matched to a gene: 7. CDR1 and CDR2 from the germline V gene are SGHNT and YYREEE (reference sequence). The CDR3 has 16 amino acids. In DNA form, the CDR3 reads TGTGCCAGCAGCCCTGGGTCTAGCGGCTCCTACAATGAGCAGTTCTTC. This sequence encodes CASSPGSSGSYNEQFF.

As regards this clone: Within the sample, other DNA sequences also encode this same CDR3. The J gene is TRBJ2-7, the V gene TRBV6-5, with D perhaps given as TRBD1 or TRBD2 (5 bases each). Trimming stripped 2 bases from V and 0 bases from J, with 5 bases between. The CDR3 is made up of 13 amino acids. The germline CDR1 and CDR2 sequences are MNHEY and SVGAGI. The CDR3 spells CASSYGTSYEQYF. The CDR3 DNA sequence: TGTGCCAGCAGTTACGGGACCTCCTACGAGCAGTACTTC.

Points on this clone: An end of the junction differs from the germline gene, which may be a read error. The rearrangement uses TRBV27 and TRBJ2-1; D is unresolved. CDR1 and CDR2 from the germline V gene are MNHEY and SMNVEV (reference sequence). The CDR3 has 15 residues. The CDR3 sequence: CASIPSGGVYNEQFF. The CDR3 DNA sequence: TGTGCCAGCATCCCCTCCGGTGGGGTCTACAATGAACAGTTCTTC.

The chain has TRBV10-2 and TRBJ2-7, with 10 bases lining up with TRBD2. V dropped 5 bases and J dropped 3; count of bases not matched to a gene: 4. From germline, CDR1 is WSHSY and CDR2 SAAADI. The length of the CDR3 is 14 residues. CDR3 nucleotide sequence: TGCGCCAGCAGTACTAGCGGGGTAATCTACGAGCAGTACTTC. Amino acids: CASSTSGVIYEQYF.

The chain is built from TRBV10-3 and TRBJ2-4; D is undetermined. From germline, CDR1 is ENHRY and CDR2 SYGVKD. This CDR3 spans 16 amino acids. With 0 bases removed from V and 0 bases from J, the gap between germline ends came to 9 bases. CDR3 nucleotide sequence: TGTGCCATCAGTGAGTCCACAGCCCAAGCCAAAAACATTCAGTACTTC. It is translated as CAISESTAQAKNIQYF.

V gene TRBV7-9 combines with J gene TRBJ2-3; the match to TRBD2 covers 11 bases. The CDR3 sequence is 16 residues long. CDR1 SEHNR and CDR2 FQNEAQ come from the germline V gene (reference sequence). Trimming removed 5 bases from V and 2 bases from J; junction bases left unmatched: 6. The CDR3 here is CASSTPLAGDTDTQYF. CDR3 DNA: TGTGCCAGCAGCACCCCACTAGCGGGGGACACAGATACGCAGTATTTT.

The V call is TRBV28, the J call TRBJ2-1; TRBD1 might be the D (5 bases). The CDR3 contains 14 residues. V was pared by 3 bases and J by 1 base, with 7 bases between. CDR1 MDHEN and CDR2 SYDVKM come from the germline V gene. The CDR3 loop is CASSFRVSYNEQFF. CDR3 sequence (DNA): TGTGCCAGCAGTTTCAGGGTGTCCTACAATGAGCAGTTCTTC.

V and J are TRBV27 and TRBJ2-6; D perhaps matches TRBD2 (6 bases). Germline lookup yields CDR1 MNHEY and CDR2 SMNVEV (reference sequence). V shed 3 bases and J shed 0 bases, with 18 bases lying between them. The CDR3 length is 19 residues. The chain's CDR3 is CASSFLPGRGSSGANVLTF. CDR3 nucleotide sequence: TGTGCCAGCAGTTTCCTCCCGGGACGGGGGAGCTCTGGGGCCAACGTCCTGACTTTC.

The V gene is TRBV2, the J gene TRBJ2-2, with D unclear. The V gene lost 4 bases and the J gene lost 6 bases, with 9 bases spanning the gap. The germline V gene encodes CDR1 SNHLY and CDR2 FYNNEI. The CDR3 loop spans 13 amino acids. Here the CDR3 reads CASSVTFAGELFF. Here the CDR3 DNA reads TGTGCCAGCAGTGTCACGTTCGCCGGGGAGCTGTTTTTT.

The chain links TRBV10-3 to TRBJ1-6; unclear D gene. CDR3 size: 17 residues. Trimming removed 3 bases at V and 2 bases at J, with 14 bases between. Looked up from germline, CDR1 is ENHRY and CDR2 is SYGVKD. The CDR3 region is CAISDAVAGAYNSPLHF. The CDR3 DNA sequence: TGTGCCATCAGTGATGCCGTGGCCGGAGCCTATAATTCACCCCTCCACTTT.

The rearrangement uses TRBV6-5 and TRBJ1-2, with 7 bases identical to TRBD1. CDR1 MNHEY and CDR2 SVGAGI come from the germline V gene. There are 13 residues in the CDR3. Trimming removed 5 bases from V and 3 bases from J; junction bases left unmatched: 3. The DNA of the CDR3 is TGTGCCAGCAGTGTCGACAGGGACTATGGCTACACCTTC. Its translation is CASSVDRDYGYTF.

This sequence joins TRBV12-5 and TRBJ2-1, with TRBD1 matching 8 bases. V lost 0 bases to trimming and J lost 8 bases; unmatched junction nucleotides: 18. Germline lookup yields CDR1 LGHNT and CDR2 FRNRAP. The CDR3 covers 19 residues. CDR3 residues: CASGLVIRSVQGVGDEQFF. The CDR3 DNA sequence: TGTGCTAGTGGTTTGGTAATAAGGTCCGTACAGGGGGTAGGGGATGAGCAGTTCTTC.

Regarding this clone: Distinct nucleotide sequences in the sample also encode this CDR3. The chain carries TRBV27 and TRBJ2-1, with a possible D match to TRBD1 (5 bases). V was pared by 0 bases and J by 7 bases, with 7 bases between. Per the germline V gene, CDR1 is MNHEY and CDR2 is SMNVEV (reference sequence). This CDR3 region has 13 residues. CDR3 sequence reads: CASSLSTGNEQFF. The CDR3 region has the DNA TGTGCCAGCAGTTTATCAACAGGTAATGAGCAGTTCTTC.

This clone was found once. The chain recombines TRBV27 with TRBJ2-3; D is undetermined. Deletions cut 4 bases from V and 5 bases from J, with 7 bases between. CDR3 length: 12 residues. Per germline, CDR1 MNHEY and CDR2 SMNVEV (reference sequence). The DNA of the CDR3 is TGTGCCAGCAGTTCGATCGGAGATACGCAGTATTTT. Protein: CASSSIGDTQYF.

The CDR3 spells CASSDGGYEQYF. The CDR3, as DNA: TGTGCCAGCAGTGATGGCGGCTACGAGCAGTACTTC. The V and J genes are TRBV2 and TRBJ2-7; the D is unclear. This CDR3 contains 12 residues. Germline-derived CDR1 and CDR2 are SNHLY and FYNNEI. Trimming shortened V by 3 bases and J by 3 bases, and 6 bases separated the two germline ends.

This chain uses TRBV19 with TRBJ2-3; TRBD1 agrees at 10 bases. This CDR3 comprises 14 residues. Germline CDR1 reads LNHDA; CDR2 reads SQIVND (reference sequence). The junction had 7 bases not matched to a gene; V was cut back by 11 bases and J by 2 bases. DNA of the CDR3: TGTGCCGGCAAGACAGGGGGCTCCACAGATACGCAGTATTTT. Translated: CAGKTGGSTDTQYF.

The rearrangement links TRBV9 to TRBJ2-1; possible D gene TRBD2, 5 bases. The germline V gene encodes CDR1 SGDLS and CDR2 YYNGEE. The CDR3 loop spans 17 amino acids. V was shortened by 4 bases and J by 0 bases, with 17 bases between the two germline ends. As DNA, the CDR3 is TGTGCCAGCAGCCCCTATTCCGGGGTGAGCTCCTACAATGAGCAGTTCTTC. Its protein is CASSPYSGVSSYNEQFF.

The chain joins TRBV14 to TRBJ2-3; D ambiguous. Trimming took 4 bases from V and 5 from J, leaving 10 bases between them. The CDR3 has 13 residues. Germline CDR1 is SGHDN and CDR2 is FVKESK. The CDR3 loop reads CASSRTVGDTQYF. Written as DNA, the CDR3 is TGTGCCAGCAGCCGGACGGTCGGAGATACGCAGTATTTT.

This rearrangement joins TRBV19 to TRBJ2-2; 7 positions agree with TRBD1. The CDR3 loop spans 14 amino acids. V dropped 3 bases and J dropped 3; count of bases not matched to a gene: 1. Germline V CDR1 and CDR2: LNHDA, SQIVND (reference sequence). CDR3 sequence reads: CASSIQGDTGELFF. Here the CDR3 DNA reads TGTGCCAGTAGTATTCAGGGGGACACCGGGGAGCTGTTTTTT.

V usage is TRBV19 and J usage is TRBJ2-6; D is unresolved. Trimming shortened V by 1 base and J by 0 bases, and 7 bases separated the two germline ends. This CDR3 spans 16 amino acids. Germline V gene data show CDR1 as LNHDA and CDR2 as SQIVND (reference sequence). DNA of the CDR3: TGTGCCAGTAGTATAGTTCGGAGCTCTGGGGCCAACGTCCTGACTTTC. This codes for CASSIVRSSGANVLTF.